This T cell receptor (beta chain) was obtained from a study of shared clonotypes between healthy human individuals. Study-level background: Each donor's CD4 naive and CD4 memory cells filled three plates apiece, CD8 naive two, and CD8 memory one. Points from the study as a whole: In a few donors, around 5.5% of naive CD4 clonotypes appeared in common. Estimated richness values were generally larger in naive subsets than in memory subsets.

Sequencing was performed with immunoSEQ multiplex PCR; in TCRdb, only in-frame clones are kept and a portion is missing. The table lists some 1,100,000 clones, 70% to 80% of them singletons. For this clone: As yet, its antigen is unknown.

From germline, CDR1 is WNHNN and CDR2 SYGVQD (reference sequence). Trimming stripped 3 bases from V and 6 bases from J, with 15 bases between. The CDR3 consists of 15 residues. The sequence derives from a man between 18 and 35 years old in good health. Some clones in this sample may be carry-over from other donors' samples. The chain recombines TRBV10-1 with TRBJ2-1; D unclear. Sample: memory CD4+ T cells from PBMCs. Subset meaning: CD45RA-negative fraction. The CDR3 is CASSDRSSNSNEQFF. The DNA of the CDR3 is TGCGCCAGCAGTGATCGGAGTAGTAATAGCAATGAGCAGTTCTTC.